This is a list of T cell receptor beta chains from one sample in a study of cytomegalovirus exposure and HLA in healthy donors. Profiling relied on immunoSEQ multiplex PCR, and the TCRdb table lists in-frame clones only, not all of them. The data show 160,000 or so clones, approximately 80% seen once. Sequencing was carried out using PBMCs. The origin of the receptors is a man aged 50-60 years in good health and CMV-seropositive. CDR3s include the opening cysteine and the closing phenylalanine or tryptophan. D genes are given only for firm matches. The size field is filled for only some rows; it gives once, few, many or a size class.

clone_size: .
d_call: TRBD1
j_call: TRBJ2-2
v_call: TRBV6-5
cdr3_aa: CASSDRDGAGELFF
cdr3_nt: TGTGCCAGCAGTGACAGGGATGGTGCCGGGGAGCTGTTTTTT

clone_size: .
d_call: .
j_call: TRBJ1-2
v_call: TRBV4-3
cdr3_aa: CASSQVRQPLYGYTF
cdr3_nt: TGCGCCAGCAGCCAAGTAAGACAGCCCCTCTATGGCTACACCTTC

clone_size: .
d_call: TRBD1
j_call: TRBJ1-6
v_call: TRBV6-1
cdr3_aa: CASSADRASWSPLHF
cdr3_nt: TGTGCCAGCAGCGCGGACAGGGCTTCCTGGTCACCCCTCCACTTT

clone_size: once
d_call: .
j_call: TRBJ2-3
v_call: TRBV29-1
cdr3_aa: CSVDLGTDTQYF
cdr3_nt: TGCAGCGTTGATCTCGGCACAGATACGCAGTATTTT

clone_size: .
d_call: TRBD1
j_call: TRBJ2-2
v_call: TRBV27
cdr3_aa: CASRQTGVSTGELFF
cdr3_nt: TGTGCCAGCAGACAGACAGGGGTTAGCACCGGGGAGCTGTTTTTT

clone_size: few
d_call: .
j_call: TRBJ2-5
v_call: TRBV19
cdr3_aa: CASSGTLQETQYF
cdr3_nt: TGTGCCAGTTCCGGGACTTTACAAGAGACCCAGTACTTC

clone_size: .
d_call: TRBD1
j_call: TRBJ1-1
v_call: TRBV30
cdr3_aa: CASPDRGGEAFF
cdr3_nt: TGTGCCTCCCCGGACAGGGGAGGGGAAGCTTTCTTT

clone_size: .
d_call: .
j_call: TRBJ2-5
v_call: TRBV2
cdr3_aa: CASKARRGDRETQYF
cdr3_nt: TGTGCCAGCAAGGCCCGCAGGGGGGACCGGGAGACCCAGTACTTC

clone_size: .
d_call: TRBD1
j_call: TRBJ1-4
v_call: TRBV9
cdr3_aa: CASSVGTGGTANEKLFF
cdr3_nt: TGTGCCAGCAGCGTAGGGACAGGGGGAACGGCTAATGAAAAACTGTTTTTT

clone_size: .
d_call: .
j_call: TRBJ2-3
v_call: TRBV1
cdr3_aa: CTSSQDGILAVATDTQYF
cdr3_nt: TGCACCAGCAGCCAAGATGGGATTCTAGCGGTGGCCACAGATACGCAGTATTTT

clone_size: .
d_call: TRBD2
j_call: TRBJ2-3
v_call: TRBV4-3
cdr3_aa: CASSQRPHSGGATDTQYF
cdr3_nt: TGCGCCAGCAGCCAAAGACCCCATAGCGGGGGGGCCACAGATACGCAGTATTTT

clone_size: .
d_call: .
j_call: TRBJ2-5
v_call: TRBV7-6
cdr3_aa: CASSLGQVEETQYF
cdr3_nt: TGTGCCAGCAGCTTAGGACAGGTGGAAGAGACCCAGTACTTC

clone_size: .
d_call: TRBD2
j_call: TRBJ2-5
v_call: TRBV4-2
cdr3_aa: CASSPGLFGGGIQETQYF
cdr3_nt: TGTGCCAGCAGCCCGGGGTTGTTTGGGGGGGGGATCCAAGAGACCCAGTACTTC

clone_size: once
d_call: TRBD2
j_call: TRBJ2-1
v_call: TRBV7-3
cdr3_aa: CASSLSGGEGNEQFF
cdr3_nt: TGTGCCAGCAGCTTGAGCGGGGGGGAGGGCAATGAGCAGTTCTTC

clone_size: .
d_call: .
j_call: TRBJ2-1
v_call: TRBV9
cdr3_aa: CASSVAGTWENEQFF
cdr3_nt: TGTGCCAGCAGCGTAGCTGGGACTTGGGAAAATGAGCAGTTCTTC

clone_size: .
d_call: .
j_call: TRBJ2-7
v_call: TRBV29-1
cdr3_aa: CSVRGAGHEQYF
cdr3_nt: TGCAGCGTCCGGGGAGCTGGTCACGAGCAGTACTTC

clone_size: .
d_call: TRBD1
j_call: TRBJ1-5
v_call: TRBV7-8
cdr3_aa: CASSPDRDQPQHF
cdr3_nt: TGTGCCAGCAGCCCAGACAGGGATCAGCCCCAGCATTTT

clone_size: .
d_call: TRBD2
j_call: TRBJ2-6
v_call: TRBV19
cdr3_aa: CASSIDRRGGSRSGANVLTF
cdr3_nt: TGTGCCAGTAGTATAGACCGGCGGGGGGGCTCCCGCTCTGGGGCCAACGTCCTGACTTTC

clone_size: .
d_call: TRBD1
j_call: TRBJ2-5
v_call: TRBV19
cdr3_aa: CASRRTGQETQYF
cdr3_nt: TGTGCCAGTAGGCGGACAGGGCAAGAGACCCAGTACTTC

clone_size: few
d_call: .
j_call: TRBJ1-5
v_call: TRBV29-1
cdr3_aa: CSVGGRSNQPQHF
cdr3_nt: TGCAGCGTTGGGGGGCGAAGCAATCAGCCCCAGCATTTT

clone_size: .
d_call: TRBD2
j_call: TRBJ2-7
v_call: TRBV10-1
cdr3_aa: CASSEAGVTYEQYF
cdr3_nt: TGCGCCAGCAGTGAAGCGGGGGTCACCTACGAGCAGTACTTC

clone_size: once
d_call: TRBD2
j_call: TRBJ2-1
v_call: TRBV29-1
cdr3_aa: CSVEDWRGGSNEQFF
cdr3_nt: TGCAGCGTTGAAGATTGGCGGGGGGGCTCAAATGAGCAGTTCTTC

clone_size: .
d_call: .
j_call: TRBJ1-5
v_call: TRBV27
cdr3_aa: CASSLKQGNQPQHF
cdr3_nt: TGTGCCAGCAGTTTAAAACAGGGCAATCAGCCCCAGCATTTT

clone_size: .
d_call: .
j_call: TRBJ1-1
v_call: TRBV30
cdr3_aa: CAWSSLAEAFF
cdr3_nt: TGTGCCTGGAGTTCCCTAGCTGAAGCTTTCTTT

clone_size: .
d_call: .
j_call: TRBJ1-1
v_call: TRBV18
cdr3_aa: CASSRTDNTEAFF
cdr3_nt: TGTGCCAGCTCACGGACAGACAACACTGAAGCTTTCTTT

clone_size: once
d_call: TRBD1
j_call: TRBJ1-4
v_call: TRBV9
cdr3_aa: CASSGPPGQGDEKLFF
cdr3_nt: TGTGCCAGCAGCGGACCCCCGGGACAGGGGGATGAAAAACTGTTTTTT

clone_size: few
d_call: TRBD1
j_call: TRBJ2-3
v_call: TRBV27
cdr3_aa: CASSSPGQKKGTDTQYF
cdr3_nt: TGTGCCAGCAGTAGCCCGGGACAGAAAAAGGGGACAGATACGCAGTATTTT

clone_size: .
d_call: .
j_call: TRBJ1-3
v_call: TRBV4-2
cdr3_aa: CASRGGDSGNTIYF
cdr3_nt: TGTGCCAGCCGGGGGGGAGACTCTGGAAACACCATATATTTT

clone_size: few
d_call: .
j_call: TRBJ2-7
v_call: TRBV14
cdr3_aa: CASSQEGRGRYEQYF
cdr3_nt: TGTGCCAGCAGCCAAGAGGGCAGGGGGAGGTACGAGCAGTACTTC

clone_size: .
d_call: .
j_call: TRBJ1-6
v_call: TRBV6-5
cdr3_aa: CASSYSIKGGSPLHF
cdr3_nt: TGTGCCAGCAGTTACTCGATAAAAGGGGGTTCACCCCTCCACTTT

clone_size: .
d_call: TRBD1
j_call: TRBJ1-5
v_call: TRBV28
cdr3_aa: CASSPGTGVQPQHF
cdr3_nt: TGTGCCAGCAGTCCAGGGACAGGGGTCCAGCCCCAGCATTTT

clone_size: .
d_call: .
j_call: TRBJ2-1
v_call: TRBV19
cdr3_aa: CASSIGQGLWGEQFF
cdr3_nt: TGTGCCAGTAGTATAGGGCAGGGTCTTTGGGGTGAGCAGTTCTTC

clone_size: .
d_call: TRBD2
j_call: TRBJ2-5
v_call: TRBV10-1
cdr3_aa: CASSESTSGGRRETQYF
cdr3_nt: TGCGCCAGCAGTGAGTCAACTAGCGGGGGCCGGAGAGAGACCCAGTACTTC

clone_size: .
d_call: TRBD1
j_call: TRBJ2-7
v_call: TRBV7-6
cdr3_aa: CASSSTGARSYEQYF
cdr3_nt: TGTGCCAGCAGCTCGACAGGGGCCCGCTCCTACGAGCAGTACTTC

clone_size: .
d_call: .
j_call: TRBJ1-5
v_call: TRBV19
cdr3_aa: CASSIIGQSNQPQHF
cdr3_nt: TGTGCCAGTAGTATAATAGGACAGAGCAATCAGCCCCAGCATTTT

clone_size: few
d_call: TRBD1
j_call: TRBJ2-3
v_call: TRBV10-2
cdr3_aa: CASIGTGGTDTQYF
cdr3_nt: TGCGCCAGCATAGGGACAGGGGGCACAGATACGCAGTATTTT

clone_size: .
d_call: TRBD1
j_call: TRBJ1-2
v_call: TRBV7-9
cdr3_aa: CASSFSRTGESDYGYTF
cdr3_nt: TGTGCCAGCAGCTTTAGCAGGACAGGGGAATCCGACTATGGCTACACCTTC

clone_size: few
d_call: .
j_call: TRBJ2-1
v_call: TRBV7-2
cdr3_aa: CASSLGRQANEQFF
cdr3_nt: TGTGCCAGCAGCTTAGGTAGACAGGCCAATGAGCAGTTCTTC

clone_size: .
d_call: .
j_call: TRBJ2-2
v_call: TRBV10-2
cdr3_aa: CASISARGNTGELFF
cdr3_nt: TGCGCCAGCATAAGTGCCAGGGGGAACACCGGGGAGCTGTTTTTT

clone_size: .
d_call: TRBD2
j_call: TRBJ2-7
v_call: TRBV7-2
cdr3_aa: CASSLDGTSGGSSSYEQYF
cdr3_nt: TGTGCCAGCAGCTTAGACGGGACTAGCGGGGGGTCAAGCTCCTACGAGCAGTACTTC

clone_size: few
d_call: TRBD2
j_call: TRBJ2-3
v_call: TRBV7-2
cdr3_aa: CASSLGSGGHTDTQYF
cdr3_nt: TGTGCCAGCAGCTTAGGTAGCGGGGGGCACACAGATACGCAGTATTTT

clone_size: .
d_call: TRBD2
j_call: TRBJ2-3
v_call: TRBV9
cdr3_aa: CASSVPLAGVDTQYF
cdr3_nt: TGTGCCAGCAGCGTGCCACTAGCGGGGGTAGATACGCAGTATTTT

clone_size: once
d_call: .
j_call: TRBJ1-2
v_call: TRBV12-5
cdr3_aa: CASGLVLGRGNYGYTF
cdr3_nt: TGTGCTAGTGGTTTGGTACTGGGCAGGGGTAACTATGGCTACACCTTC

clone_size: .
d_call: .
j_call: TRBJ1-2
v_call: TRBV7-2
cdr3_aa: CASSLAYDSQLYGYTF
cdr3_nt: TGTGCCAGCAGCTTAGCGTATGACAGCCAGCTCTATGGCTACACCTTC

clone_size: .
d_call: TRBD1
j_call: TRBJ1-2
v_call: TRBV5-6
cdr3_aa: CASSLQAGGYYGYTF
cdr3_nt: TGTGCCAGCAGCTTACAGGCAGGGGGTTACTATGGCTACACCTTC